Sequencing of this TCR beta chain was carried out in a study of OX40 agonist ivuxolimab in advanced cancers. In terms of the full investigation: Ivuxolimab, which targeted the costimulatory receptor OX40 (CD134), was an agonistic, fully human IgG2 monoclonal antibody. Intravenous ivuxolimab was administered to patients every 2 weeks at six dose levels: 0.01, 0.1, 0.3, 1.5, 3 and 10 mg/kg. Of the approximately 50 dose-escalation patients, hepatocellular carcinoma was present in 19, melanoma in around 15, renal cell carcinoma in 9 and head and neck cancer in 9. In the dose-escalation cohort, around four fifths of patients were male, and the mean age was 60 years with a range of about 20 to 80. Prior anti-PD-1, anti-PD-L1 or anti-CTLA-4 therapy was permitted, and checkpoint inhibitors had been received by under 50% of dose-escalation patients. Partial responses were achieved by three dose-escalation patients, of whom one had hepatocellular carcinoma and two had cutaneous melanoma. The point of sequencing TCRbeta in the periphery was to test whether ivuxolimab changed TCR sequence diversity and drove clonal T-cell expansion. The paper covers the monotherapy dose-escalation part of the phase I ivuxolimab trial, which included N ≈ 57 patients. What the study reported, not specific to this receptor: Antigen specificity was not determined for the clonally expanded peripheral T cells. Low levels of normalized T-cell clonal expansion were also seen in some patients who did not respond. Clonal expansion of both CD4+ and CD8+ blood T cells was observed from baseline to week 6 at doses 0.1 to 3.0 mg/kg. On average, CD8+ T cells showed more expanded clones than CD4+ T cells after ivuxolimab. Partial responders in the 0.1-3.0 mg/kg groups had among the lowest normalized peripheral clonal expansion, especially among CD8+ T cells.

The trial excluded patients who had a history of autoimmune disease or were on systemic immunosuppression. Peripheral blood for TCR sequencing was collected from all dose cohorts at baseline, on cycle 4 day 1, and on cycle 7 day 1. Samples came from an open-label, multicenter, first-in-human phase I dose-escalation trial of ivuxolimab. Adults with locally advanced or metastatic head and neck squamous cell, hepatocellular, melanoma or renal cell carcinoma were enrolled in the trial. CD4+ and CD8+ T cells were sorted separately from peripheral blood before TCR sequencing. To sequence the TCRbeta CDR3 region, genomic DNA was isolated from the sorted cells. The immunoSEQ Assay was used for sequencing of TCRbeta CDR3 regions. Not all clones reach the TCRdb copy of this immuneACCESS table, which keeps in-frame sequences only. Checked studies attribute under half of the gap to unresolved V genes and leave the rest unexplained. The table for this sample lists roughly 76,000 clones; roughly 80% of them were counted only once. Of the sample, less than 6.5% falls within the top ten clones.

The CDR3, cysteine through phenylalanine, is 11 amino acids long. Only the CDR3 region is kept as DNA, spanning 33 bases read in frame from base 1. CDR1 and CDR2 are drawn from the germline V gene (reference sequence): MNHEY, SMNVEV. Trimming removed 4 bases from V and 5 bases from J, leaving 5 bases between the germline ends. About this clone: Its antigen target is currently unknown. No quality values exist for individual bases; no much larger clone is one base distant.

The sample in question was CD4+ or CD8+ T cells sorted from blood, obtained in a trial of the OX40 agonist ivuxolimab. Rearrangement joined TRBV27 to TRBJ2-5, with the D segment identity uncertain. This receptor was obtained from an adult with an advanced solid tumor such as melanoma, head and neck, liver or kidney cancer. The CDR3 sequence is CASSSEETQYF. The DNA reads TGTGCCAGCAGTTCAGAGGAGACCCAGTACTTC.